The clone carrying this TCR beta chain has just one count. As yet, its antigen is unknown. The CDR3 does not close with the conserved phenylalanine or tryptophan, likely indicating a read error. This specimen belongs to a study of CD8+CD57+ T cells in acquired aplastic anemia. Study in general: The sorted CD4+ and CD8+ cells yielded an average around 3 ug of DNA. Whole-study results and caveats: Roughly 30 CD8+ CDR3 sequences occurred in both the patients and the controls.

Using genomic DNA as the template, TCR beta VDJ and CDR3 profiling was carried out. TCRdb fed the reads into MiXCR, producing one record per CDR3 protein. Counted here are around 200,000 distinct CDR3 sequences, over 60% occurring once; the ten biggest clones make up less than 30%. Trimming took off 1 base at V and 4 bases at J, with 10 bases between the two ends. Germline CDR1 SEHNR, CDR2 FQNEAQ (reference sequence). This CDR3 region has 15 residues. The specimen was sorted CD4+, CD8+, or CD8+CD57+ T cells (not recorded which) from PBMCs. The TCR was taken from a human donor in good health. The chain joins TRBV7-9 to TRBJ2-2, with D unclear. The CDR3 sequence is CASSLGSLGTGELFS. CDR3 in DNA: TGTGCCAGCAGCTTAGGGAGCTTGGGCACCGGGGAGCTGTTTTCT.